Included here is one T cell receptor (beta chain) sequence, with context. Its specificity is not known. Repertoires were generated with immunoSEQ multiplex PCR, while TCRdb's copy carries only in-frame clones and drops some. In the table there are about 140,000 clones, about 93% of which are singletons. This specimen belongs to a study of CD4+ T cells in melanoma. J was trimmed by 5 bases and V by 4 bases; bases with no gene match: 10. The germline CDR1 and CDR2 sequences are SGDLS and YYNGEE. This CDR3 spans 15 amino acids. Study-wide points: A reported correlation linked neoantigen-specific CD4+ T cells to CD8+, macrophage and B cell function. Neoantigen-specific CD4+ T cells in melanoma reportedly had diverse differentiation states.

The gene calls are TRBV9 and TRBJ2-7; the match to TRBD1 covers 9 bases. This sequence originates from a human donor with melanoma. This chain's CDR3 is CASSLTTGGGNEQYF. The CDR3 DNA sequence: TGTGCCAGCAGCCTAACCACAGGGGGCGGCAACGAGCAGTACTTC.